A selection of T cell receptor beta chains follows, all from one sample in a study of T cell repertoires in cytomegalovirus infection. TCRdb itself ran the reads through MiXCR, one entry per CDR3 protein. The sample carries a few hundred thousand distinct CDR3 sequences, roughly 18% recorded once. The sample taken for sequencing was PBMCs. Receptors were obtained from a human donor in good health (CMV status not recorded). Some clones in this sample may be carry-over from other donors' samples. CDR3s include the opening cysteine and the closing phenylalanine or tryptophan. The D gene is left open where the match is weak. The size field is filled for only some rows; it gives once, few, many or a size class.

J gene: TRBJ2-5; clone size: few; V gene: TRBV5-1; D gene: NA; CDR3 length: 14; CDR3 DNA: TGCGCCAGCAGCCCACTAGGGGGGGAAGAGACCCAGTACTTC; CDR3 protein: CASSPLGGEETQYF
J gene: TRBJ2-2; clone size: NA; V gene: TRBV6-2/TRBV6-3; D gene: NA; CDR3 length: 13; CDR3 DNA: TGTGCCAGCAGTTACTGGGGGTCCGGGGAGCTGTTTTTT; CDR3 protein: CASSYWGSGELFF
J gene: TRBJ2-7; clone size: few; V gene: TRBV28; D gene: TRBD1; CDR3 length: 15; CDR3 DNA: TGTGCCAGCTTCTCTCTCGGGACAGGGACGGAGGAGCAGTACTTC; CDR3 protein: CASFSLGTGTEEQYF
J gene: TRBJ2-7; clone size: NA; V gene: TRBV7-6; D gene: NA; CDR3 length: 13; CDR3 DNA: TGTGCCAGCAGCCCGGACTGGGCCTACGAGCAGTACTTC; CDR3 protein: CASSPDWAYEQYF
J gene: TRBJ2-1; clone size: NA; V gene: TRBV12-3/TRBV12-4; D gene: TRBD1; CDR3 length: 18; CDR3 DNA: TGTGCCAGCAGTTGGGGGAGATACGGGACAGGGGCCTACAATGAGCAGTTCTTC; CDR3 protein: CASSWGRYGTGAYNEQFF
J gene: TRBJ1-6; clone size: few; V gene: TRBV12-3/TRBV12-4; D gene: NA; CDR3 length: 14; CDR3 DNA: TGTGCCAGCAGCCCTTTGGGGGCAGGTTCACCCCTCCACTTT; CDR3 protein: CASSPLGAGSPLHF
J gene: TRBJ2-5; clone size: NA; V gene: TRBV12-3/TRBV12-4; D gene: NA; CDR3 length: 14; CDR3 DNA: TGTGCCAGCAGTTTTTTTGGGTCCGGAGAGACCCAGTACTTC; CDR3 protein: CASSFFGSGETQYF
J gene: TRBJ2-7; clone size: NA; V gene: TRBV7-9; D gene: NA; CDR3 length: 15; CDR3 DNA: TGTGCCAGCAGCTCGAGGGACGACTGGGGCTACGAGCAGTACTTC; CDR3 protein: CASSSRDDWGYEQYF
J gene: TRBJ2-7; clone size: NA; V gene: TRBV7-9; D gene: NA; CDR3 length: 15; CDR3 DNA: TGTGCCAGCAGCCCGACCCTCGGGTCTTCCTACGAGCAGTACTTC; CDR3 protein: CASSPTLGSSYEQYF
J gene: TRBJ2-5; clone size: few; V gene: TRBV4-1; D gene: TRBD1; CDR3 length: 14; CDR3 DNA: TGCGCCAGCAGCCAAGCAGACAGGGCAGAGACCCAGTACTTC; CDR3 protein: CASSQADRAETQYF
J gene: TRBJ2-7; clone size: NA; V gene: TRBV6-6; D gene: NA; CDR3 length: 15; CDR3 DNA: TGTGCCAGCAGTAAAAAAACCGGACATCAGTACGAGCAGTACTTC; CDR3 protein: CASSKKTGHQYEQYF
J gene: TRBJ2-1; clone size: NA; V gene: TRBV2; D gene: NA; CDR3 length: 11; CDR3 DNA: TGTGCCAGCAGTATTAACAGGGAGCAGTTCTTC; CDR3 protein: CASSINREQFF
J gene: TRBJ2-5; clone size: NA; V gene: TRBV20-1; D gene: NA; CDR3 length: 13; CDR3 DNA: TGCAGTGCTTCCGGGACTCGGAGAGGGACCCAGTACTTC; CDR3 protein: CSASGTRRGTQYF
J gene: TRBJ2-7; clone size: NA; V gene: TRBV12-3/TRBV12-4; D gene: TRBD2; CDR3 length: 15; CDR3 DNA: TGTGCCAGCAGTTCTCTAGCGGCAAGCTCCTACGAGCAGTACTTC; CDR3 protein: CASSSLAASSYEQYF
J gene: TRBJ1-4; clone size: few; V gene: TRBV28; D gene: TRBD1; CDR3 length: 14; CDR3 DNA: TGTGCCAGCAGTTACACAGGGGGCCCGAGAAAACTGTTTTTT; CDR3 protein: CASSYTGGPRKLFF
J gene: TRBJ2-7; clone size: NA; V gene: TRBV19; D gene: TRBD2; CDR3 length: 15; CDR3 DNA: TGTGCCAGTAGTATAGGACTAGCGGGGGTGTACGAGCAGTACTTC; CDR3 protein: CASSIGLAGVYEQYF
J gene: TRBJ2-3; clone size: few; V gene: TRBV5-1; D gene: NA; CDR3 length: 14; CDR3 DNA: TGCGCCAGCAGCGAGGTACCAGCGACAGATACGCAGTATTTT; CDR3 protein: CASSEVPATDTQYF
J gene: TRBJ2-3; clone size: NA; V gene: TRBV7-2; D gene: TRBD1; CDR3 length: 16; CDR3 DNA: TGTGCCAGCAGCGACCGGGACAGGGATTACACAGATACGCAGTATTTT; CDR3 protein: CASSDRDRDYTDTQYF
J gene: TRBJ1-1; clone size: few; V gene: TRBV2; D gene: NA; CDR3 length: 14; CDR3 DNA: TGTGCCAGCAGGCGTCAGTCCCTGAACACTGAAGCTTTCTTT; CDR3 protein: CASRRQSLNTEAFF
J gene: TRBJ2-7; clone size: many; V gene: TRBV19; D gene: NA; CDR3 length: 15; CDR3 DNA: TGTGCCAGTAGTACCCGACACCAGCAACGCTACGAGCAGTACTTC; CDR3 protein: CASSTRHQQRYEQYF
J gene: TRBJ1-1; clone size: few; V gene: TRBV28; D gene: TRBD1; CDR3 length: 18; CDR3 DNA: TGTGCCAGCAGCCCTAATAAGCCCAGGGGGCGCGGGAACACTGAAGCTTTCTTT; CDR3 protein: CASSPNKPRGRGNTEAFF
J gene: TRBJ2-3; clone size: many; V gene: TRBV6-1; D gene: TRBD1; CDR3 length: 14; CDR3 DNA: TGTGCCAGCAGTGCTGACAGGGAATCGGGTACGCAGTATTTT; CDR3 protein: CASSADRESGTQYF
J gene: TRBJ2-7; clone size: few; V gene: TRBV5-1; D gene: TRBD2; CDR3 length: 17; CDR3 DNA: TGCGCCAGCAGCTTGGGATTGGCTAGCGGGGATAGTTACGAGCAGTACTTC; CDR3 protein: CASSLGLASGDSYEQYF
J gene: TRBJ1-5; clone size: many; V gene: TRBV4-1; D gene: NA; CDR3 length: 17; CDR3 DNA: TGCGCCAGCAGCCAATTCTGGGGGTCCTCCGGCAATCAGCCCCAGCATTTT; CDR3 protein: CASSQFWGSSGNQPQHF
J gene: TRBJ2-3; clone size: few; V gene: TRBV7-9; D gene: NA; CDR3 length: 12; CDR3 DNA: TGTGCCAGCAGCTTAGGCCCCGAACCGCAGTATTTT; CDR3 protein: CASSLGPEPQYF
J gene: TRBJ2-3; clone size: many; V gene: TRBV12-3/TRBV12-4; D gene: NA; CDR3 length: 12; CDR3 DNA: TGTGCCAGCAGGGGACGGGAAGATACGCAGTATTTT; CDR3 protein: CASRGREDTQYF
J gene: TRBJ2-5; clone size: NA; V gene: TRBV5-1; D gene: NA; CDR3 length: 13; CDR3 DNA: TGCGCCAGCAGAATAGACAGAAAAGAGACCCAGTACTTC; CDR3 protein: CASRIDRKETQYF
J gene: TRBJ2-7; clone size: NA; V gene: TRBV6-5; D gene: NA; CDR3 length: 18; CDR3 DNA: TGTGCCAGCAGCCCTCGTTACGAACTAGGGGGGAGCTCCTACGAGCAGTACTTC; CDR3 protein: CASSPRYELGGSSYEQYF
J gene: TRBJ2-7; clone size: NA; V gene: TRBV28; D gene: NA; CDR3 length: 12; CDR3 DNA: TGTGCCAGCAGTCTGGGACCGGCGGGGCAGTACTTC; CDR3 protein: CASSLGPAGQYF
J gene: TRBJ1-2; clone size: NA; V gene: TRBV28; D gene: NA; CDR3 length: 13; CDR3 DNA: TGTGCCAGCAGTATCCTATACAGGGACGGCTACACCTTC; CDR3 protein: CASSILYRDGYTF
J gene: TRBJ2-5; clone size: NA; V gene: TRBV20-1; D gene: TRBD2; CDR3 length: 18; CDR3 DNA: TGCAGTGCTAGAGATCCCCTAGCGGGAGGGCCCTCCCAAGAGACCCAGTACTTC; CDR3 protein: CSARDPLAGGPSQETQYF
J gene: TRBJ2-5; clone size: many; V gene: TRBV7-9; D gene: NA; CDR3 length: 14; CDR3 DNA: TGTGCCAGCAGCCTTCGGGAGACTGCAGAGACCCAGTACTTC; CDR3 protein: CASSLRETAETQYF
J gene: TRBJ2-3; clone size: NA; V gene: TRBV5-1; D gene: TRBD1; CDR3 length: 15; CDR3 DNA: TGCGCCAGCAGCATACAGGGGATGGACACAGATACGCAGTATTTT; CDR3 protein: CASSIQGMDTDTQYF
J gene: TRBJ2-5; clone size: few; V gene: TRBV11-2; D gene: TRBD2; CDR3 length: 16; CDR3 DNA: TGTGCCAGCAGCGAGACTAGCGGGAGCAATTCGGGGACCCAGTACTTC; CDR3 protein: CASSETSGSNSGTQYF
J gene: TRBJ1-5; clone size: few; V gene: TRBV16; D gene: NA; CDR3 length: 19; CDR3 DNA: TGTGCCAGCAGCCACGAGGACCGATTTGTTATTTATAGCAATCAGCCCCAGCATTTT; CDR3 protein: CASSHEDRFVIYSNQPQHF
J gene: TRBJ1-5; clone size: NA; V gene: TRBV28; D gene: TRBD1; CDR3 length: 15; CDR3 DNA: TGTGCCAGCAGTCCGGGACAGGCCGGCAATCAGCCCCAGCATTTT; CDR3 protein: CASSPGQAGNQPQHF
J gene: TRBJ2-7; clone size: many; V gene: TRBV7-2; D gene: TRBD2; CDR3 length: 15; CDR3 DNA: TGTGCCAGCAGCTTAGCTGGGACTACCACCTACGAGCAGTACTTC; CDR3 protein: CASSLAGTTTYEQYF
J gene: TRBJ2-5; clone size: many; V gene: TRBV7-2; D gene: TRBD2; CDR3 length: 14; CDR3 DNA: TGTGCCAGCAGTCAACTAGCGTACCAAGAGACCCAGTACTTC; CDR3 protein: CASSQLAYQETQYF
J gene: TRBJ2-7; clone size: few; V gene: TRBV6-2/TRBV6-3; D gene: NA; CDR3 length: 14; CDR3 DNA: TGTGCCACCGGTGTTTCAGGTGGGGTCTACGAGCAGTACTTC; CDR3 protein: CATGVSGGVYEQYF
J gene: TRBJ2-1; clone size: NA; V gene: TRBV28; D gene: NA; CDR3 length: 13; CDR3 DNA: TGTGCCAGCAGTTTGGTAGTGAGCGATGAGCAGTTCTTC; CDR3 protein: CASSLVVSDEQFF
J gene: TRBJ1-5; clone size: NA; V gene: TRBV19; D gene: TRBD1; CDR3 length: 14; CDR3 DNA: TGTGCCAGTAGTCGGGAGGGGGCACCTCAGCCCCAGCATTTT; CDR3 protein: CASSREGAPQPQHF
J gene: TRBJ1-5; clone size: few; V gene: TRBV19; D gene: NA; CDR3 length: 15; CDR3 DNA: TGTGCCAGTAGGAACCGGGACTCTTACAATCAGCCCCAGCATTTT; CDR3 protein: CASRNRDSYNQPQHF
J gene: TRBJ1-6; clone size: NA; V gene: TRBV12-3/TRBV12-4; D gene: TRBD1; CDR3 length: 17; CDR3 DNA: TGTGCCAGCAGCCTAGTCCCGGGACAGGGTTTTGGATCACCCCTCCACTTT; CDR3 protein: CASSLVPGQGFGSPLHF
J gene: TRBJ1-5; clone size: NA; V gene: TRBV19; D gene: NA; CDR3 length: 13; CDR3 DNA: TGTGCCAGTAGTATTGTGGGATATCAGCCCCAGCATTTT; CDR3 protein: CASSIVGYQPQHF
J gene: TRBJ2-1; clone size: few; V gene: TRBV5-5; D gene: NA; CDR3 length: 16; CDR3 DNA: TGTGCCAGCAGCACCCGGGCCCCCGTAACTCTCCCTGAGCAGTTCTTC; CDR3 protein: CASSTRAPVTLPEQFF
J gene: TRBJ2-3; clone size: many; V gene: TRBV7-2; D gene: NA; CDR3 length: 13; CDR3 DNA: TGTGCCAGCAGCTTAGTAATCGCAGATACGCAGTATTTT; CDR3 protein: CASSLVIADTQYF
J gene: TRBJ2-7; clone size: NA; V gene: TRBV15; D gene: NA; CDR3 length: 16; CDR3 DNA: TGTGCCACCAGCAGAGATCTCGGTATCCCGTCCTACGAGCAGTACTTC; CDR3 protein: CATSRDLGIPSYEQYF
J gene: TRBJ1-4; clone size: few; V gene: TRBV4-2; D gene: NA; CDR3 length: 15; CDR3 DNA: TGTGCCAGCAGCTCCCAGGATACCCTTAATGAAAAACTGTTTTTT; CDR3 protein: CASSSQDTLNEKLFF
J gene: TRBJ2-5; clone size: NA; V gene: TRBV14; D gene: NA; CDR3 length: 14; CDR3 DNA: TGTGCCAGCAGCCAGGGGGCGACCTGGGGGGCCCAGTACTTC; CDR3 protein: CASSQGATWGAQYF
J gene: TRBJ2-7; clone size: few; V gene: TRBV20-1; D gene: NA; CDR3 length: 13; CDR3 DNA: TGCAGTGCCTCCACTAGACCCCGTTACGAGCAGTACTTC; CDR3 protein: CSASTRPRYEQYF
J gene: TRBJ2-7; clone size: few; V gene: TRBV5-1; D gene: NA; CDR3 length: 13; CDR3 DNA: TGCGCCAGCAGCTTGGCCCAGGGAATCGAGCAGTACTTC; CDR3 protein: CASSLAQGIEQYF
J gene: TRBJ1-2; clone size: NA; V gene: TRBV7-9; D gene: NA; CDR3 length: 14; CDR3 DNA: TGTGCCAGCAGCCCGGCGCCTCTTTACTATGGCTACACCTTC; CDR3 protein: CASSPAPLYYGYTF
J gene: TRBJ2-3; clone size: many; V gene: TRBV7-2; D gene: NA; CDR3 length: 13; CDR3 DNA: TGTGCCAGCAGCTTAGGGTGGAAAGATACGCAGTATTTT; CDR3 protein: CASSLGWKDTQYF
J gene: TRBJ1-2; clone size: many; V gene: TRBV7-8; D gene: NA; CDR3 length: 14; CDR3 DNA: TGTGCCAGCAGCCCCCGCACGACCCACTATGGCTACACCTTC; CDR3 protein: CASSPRTTHYGYTF
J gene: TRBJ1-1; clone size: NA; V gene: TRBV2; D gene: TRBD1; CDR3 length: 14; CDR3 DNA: TGTGCCAGCAGCCGTCTCGACAGGGGGTCTGAAGCTTTCTTT; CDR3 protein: CASSRLDRGSEAFF
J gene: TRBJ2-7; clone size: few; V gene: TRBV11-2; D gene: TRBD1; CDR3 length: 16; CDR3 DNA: TGTGCCAGCAGCTTAGTTGGCGGGACAGGTCCTTTCGAGCAGTACTTC; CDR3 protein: CASSLVGGTGPFEQYF
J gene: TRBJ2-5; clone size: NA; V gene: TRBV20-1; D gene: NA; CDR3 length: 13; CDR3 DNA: TGCAGTGCTAGAGGGGCCCCCCAAGAGACCCAGTACTTC; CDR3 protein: CSARGAPQETQYF